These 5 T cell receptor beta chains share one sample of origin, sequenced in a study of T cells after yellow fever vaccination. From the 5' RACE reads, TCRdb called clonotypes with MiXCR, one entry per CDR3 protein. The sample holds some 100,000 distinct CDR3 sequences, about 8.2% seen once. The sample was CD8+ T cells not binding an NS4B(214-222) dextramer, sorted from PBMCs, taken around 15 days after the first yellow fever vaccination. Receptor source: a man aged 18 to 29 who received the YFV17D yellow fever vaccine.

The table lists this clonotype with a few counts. The DNA for the CDR3 is TGTGCCAGCAGTTTAAAAGTTACTGAAGCTTTCTTT. It codes for CASSLKVTEAFF. J is TRBJ1-1 and V is TRBV12-3 or TRBV12-4, with no clear D. This CDR3 contains 12 residues. The V end lost 2 bases, the J end lost 5 bases, and 6 bases lay between the germline ends.

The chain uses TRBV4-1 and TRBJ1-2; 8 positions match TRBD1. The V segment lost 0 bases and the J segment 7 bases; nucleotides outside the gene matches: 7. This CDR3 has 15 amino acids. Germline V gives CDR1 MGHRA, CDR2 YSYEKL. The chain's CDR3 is CASSQDMQGAGGYTF. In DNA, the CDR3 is TGCGCCAGCAGCCAAGATATGCAGGGGGCAGGTGGCTACACCTTC.

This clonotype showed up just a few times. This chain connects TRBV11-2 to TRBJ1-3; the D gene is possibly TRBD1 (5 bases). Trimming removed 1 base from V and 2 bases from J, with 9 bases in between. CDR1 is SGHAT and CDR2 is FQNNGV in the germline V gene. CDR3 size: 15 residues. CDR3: CASSLGPGPGNTIYF. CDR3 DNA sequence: TGTGCCAGCAGCTTAGGTCCAGGGCCTGGAAACACCATATATTTT.

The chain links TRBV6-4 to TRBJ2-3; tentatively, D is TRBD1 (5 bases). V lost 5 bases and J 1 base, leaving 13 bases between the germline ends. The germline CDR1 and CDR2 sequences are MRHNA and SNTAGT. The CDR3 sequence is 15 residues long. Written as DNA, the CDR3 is TGTGCCAGCAGTTTCTGGCAGGGCGGCACAGATACGCAGTATTTT. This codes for CASSFWQGGTDTQYF.

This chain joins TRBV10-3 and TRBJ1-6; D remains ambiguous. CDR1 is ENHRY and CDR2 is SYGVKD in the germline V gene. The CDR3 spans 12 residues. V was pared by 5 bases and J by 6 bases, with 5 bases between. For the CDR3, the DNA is TGTGCCATCAGTACCTCTAATTCACCCCTCCACTTT. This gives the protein CAISTSNSPLHF.